The sequence of this TCR beta chain was determined in a study of tumor-infiltrating lymphocytes in primary liver carcinoma. As for the study in general: Sample yields of productive TCRbeta reads, ranging from roughly 3.65 to 7.5 million, were similar across tissue types.

Overall study results and limits: CD8+ and CD4+ repertoires went uncompared, the samples being bulk unsorted. Pairs comparing tumor with adjacent tissue or blood overlapped less than pairs drawn from tumor regions. Tumors and blood were compared for top-250-clone fraction, and tumors had the significantly higher value (p = 0.039).

Starting material of about 450 ng total RNA yielded TCR beta cDNA via a constant-region primer. The TCR beta library was amplified through three nested multiplex PCR rounds in a modified ARM-PCR procedure. TRBV1-TRBV30 forward primers paired with a C-beta reverse primer were used in the first two PCR rounds, which ran approximately 11 cycles each. TCRdb re-derived calls from the multiplex PCR reads in MiXCR, one entry per CDR3 protein. The sample records 330,000 or so distinct CDR3 sequences, approximately 65% being singletons. Unsorted whole blood served as the source of blood RNA, and germline DNA was extracted as well. Concerning this clonotype: Its antigen is currently unknown. One end of the junction is discordant with germline, which a read error may explain.

CDR3 length: 12 amino acids. CDR1 and CDR2 from the germline V gene are SGHRS and YFSETQ. The V call is TRBV5-1, the J call TRBJ1-1; 7 nucleotides agree with TRBD1. This TCR came from a man aged 40-55 years with primary liver carcinoma and hepatitis B virus infection. The source material was peripheral blood. The CDR3 protein is CASSGNRGRAIF. The CDR3 DNA is TGCGCCAGCAGCGGAAACAGGGGTCGGGCTATCTTT.